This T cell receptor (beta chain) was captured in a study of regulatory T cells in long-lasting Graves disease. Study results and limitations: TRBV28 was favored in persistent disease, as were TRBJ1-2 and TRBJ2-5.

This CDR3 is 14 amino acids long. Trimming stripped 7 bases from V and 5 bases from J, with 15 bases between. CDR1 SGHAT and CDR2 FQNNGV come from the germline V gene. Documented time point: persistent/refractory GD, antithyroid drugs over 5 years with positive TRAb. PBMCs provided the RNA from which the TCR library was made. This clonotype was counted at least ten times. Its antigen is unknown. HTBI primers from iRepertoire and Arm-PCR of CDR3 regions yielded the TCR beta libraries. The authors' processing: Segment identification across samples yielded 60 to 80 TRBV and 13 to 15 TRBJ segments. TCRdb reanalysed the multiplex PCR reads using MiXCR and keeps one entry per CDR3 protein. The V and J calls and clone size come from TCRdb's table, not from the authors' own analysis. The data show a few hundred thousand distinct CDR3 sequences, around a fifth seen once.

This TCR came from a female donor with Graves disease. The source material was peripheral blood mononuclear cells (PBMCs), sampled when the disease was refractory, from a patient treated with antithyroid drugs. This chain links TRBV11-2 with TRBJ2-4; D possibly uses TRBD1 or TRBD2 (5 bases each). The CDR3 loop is CASTSQRGQNIQYF. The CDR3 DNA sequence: TGTGCCAGCACCTCCCAGAGGGGTCAAAACATTCAGTACTTC.